These T cell receptor beta chains were read from a single sample in a study of cytomegalovirus exposure and HLA in healthy donors. Measured with immunoSEQ multiplex PCR; TCRdb has only the in-frame clones, and not every one. The sample has around 130,000 clones, 6.5% to 9.5% seen once. The sample comprised PBMCs. The receptors were gathered from a woman aged 40 to 49 in good health and CMV-seropositive. The CDR3 runs from the conserved cysteine through the conserved F or W. D genes are given only for firm matches. Expanded clones are given a class, and other clones once, few, many or no size at all.

TRBJ2-7,once,TRBV5-1,18,TRBD2,TGCGCCAGCAGCTTTGGGAGCGGGGGGGCGGCCGTTAATTTCGAGCAGTACTTC,CASSFGSGGAAVNFEQYF
TRBJ1-1,few,TRBV4-1,14,-,TGCGCCAGCAGCCGATCTGGACAGCAGGCTGAAGCTTTCTTT,CASSRSGQQAEAFF
TRBJ2-7,few,TRBV9,14,TRBD2,TGTGCCAGCAGCGAGGGGCTAGCGGGCTACGAGCAGTACTTC,CASSEGLAGYEQYF
TRBJ2-7,-,TRBV30,13,TRBD1,TGTGCCTGGCGGACAGGGCTCCCCTACGAGCAGTACTTC,CAWRTGLPYEQYF
TRBJ1-2,-,TRBV19,14,-,TGTGCCAGTAGTATAGGGGCAGGGTCCTATGGCTACACCTTC,CASSIGAGSYGYTF
TRBJ2-3,few,TRBV5-1,13,TRBD2,TGCGCCAGCAGCCCCAGCGGGGGAGATACGCAGTATTTT,CASSPSGGDTQYF
TRBJ2-1,few,TRBV10-3,14,TRBD2,TGTGCCATCAGTGTACCGGGACTAGCCAATGAGCAGTTCTTC,CAISVPGLANEQFF
TRBJ2-3,few,TRBV9,14,-,TGTGCCAGCAGCGTAGACGGGACACGAGATACGCAGTATTTT,CASSVDGTRDTQYF
TRBJ2-6,few,TRBV18,20,TRBD1,TGTGCCAGCTCACCTTTCGCCGCATCCAGGGGGAGCTCTGGGGCCAACGTCCTGACTTTC,CASSPFAASRGSSGANVLTF
TRBJ2-1,few,TRBV9,16,-,TGTGCCAGCAGCGTCCGGGACACCCTTCTCTACAATGAGCAGTTCTTC,CASSVRDTLLYNEQFF
TRBJ2-3,-,TRBV9,16,TRBD2,TGTGCCAGCAGCCTATCTAGCGGGGGGGCGAAAGATACGCAGTATTTT,CASSLSSGGAKDTQYF
TRBJ2-3,few,TRBV6-4,16,TRBD2,TGTGCCAGCAGTGAAGGTAGCGGGGGGGCAGAGGATACGCAGTATTTT,CASSEGSGGAEDTQYF
TRBJ1-1,few,TRBV7-3,15,-,TGTGCCAGCAGCTTAGGGCCGATCCCGAACACTGAAGCTTTCTTT,CASSLGPIPNTEAFF
TRBJ1-3,-,TRBV10-3,15,-,TGTGCCATCAGTGAGTCGAAAGGGAGACTAGACACCATATATTTT,CAISESKGRLDTIYF
TRBJ1-5,few,TRBV7-6,19,-,TGTGCCAGCAGCTCACGCGGGTTGATACGGGGAGATAGCAATCAGCCCCAGCATTTT,CASSSRGLIRGDSNQPQHF
TRBJ1-2,few,TRBV6-6,14,-,TGTGCCAGCAGTTCCCCCCCCTACGATATTGGCTACACCTTC,CASSSPPYDIGYTF
TRBJ2-1,few,TRBV19,13,TRBD1,TGTGCCATCGACAGGGGGCTCTACAATGAGCAGTTCTTC,CAIDRGLYNEQFF
TRBJ2-7,few,TRBV30,13,-,TGTGCCTGGGGACGGTCGGACTTCTACGAGCAGTACTTC,CAWGRSDFYEQYF
TRBJ2-2,-,TRBV4-1,13,-,TGCGCCAGCAGCCTACAGGGTCACGGGGAGCTGTTTTTT,CASSLQGHGELFF
TRBJ2-2,-,TRBV11-2,15,TRBD1,TGTGCCAGCAGCTTACAGGGGGTATTCACCGGGGAGCTGTTTTTT,CASSLQGVFTGELFF
TRBJ1-4,few,TRBV7-9,12,-,TGTGCCAGCAGCTCCGGCGGAGAAAAACTGTTTTTT,CASSSGGEKLFF
TRBJ2-5,-,TRBV28,16,TRBD1,TGTGCCAGCAGTGTGACCGGGACAGGGGGCGCAGAGACCCAGTACTTC,CASSVTGTGGAETQYF
TRBJ1-2,-,TRBV7-2,14,TRBD1,TGTGCCAGCAGCGTACAGGGGGCGGGGTATGGCTACACCTTC,CASSVQGAGYGYTF
TRBJ2-7,few,TRBV27,11,-,TGTGCCAGCGGGAGCTCCTACGAGCAGTACTTC,CASGSSYEQYF
TRBJ2-7,few,TRBV2,13,-,TGTGCCAGCAGCCCTGGTGGAGGCTACGAGCAGTACTTC,CASSPGGGYEQYF
TRBJ2-7,few,TRBV7-3,13,TRBD2,TGTGCCAGCAGCCCAGAGGGAGGGTACGAGCAGTACTTC,CASSPEGGYEQYF
TRBJ1-1,-,TRBV5-1,16,-,TGCGCCAGCAGCTTGACAGGGAATTTCGGGAACACTGAAGCTTTCTTT,CASSLTGNFGNTEAFF
TRBJ1-3,-,TRBV28,15,TRBD1,TGTGCCAGCAGTTCTCCAGGGGGCTCTGGAAACACCATATATTTT,CASSSPGGSGNTIYF
TRBJ2-2,few,TRBV18,15,-,TGTGCCAGCTCACAACTAACTACGAACACCGGGGAGCTGTTTTTT,CASSQLTTNTGELFF
TRBJ1-3,-,TRBV30,11,TRBD1,TGTGCCTGGGACAGGGTAAACACCATATATTTT,CAWDRVNTIYF
TRBJ2-2,-,TRBV7-3,15,-,TGTGCCAGCAGCCCTACGGGGGTGAACACCGGGGAGCTGTTTTTT,CASSPTGVNTGELFF
TRBJ2-7,few,TRBV5-4,14,TRBD2,TGTGCCAGCAGCTTGGGAAGGGGAGGGAACGAGCAGTACTTC,CASSLGRGGNEQYF
TRBJ2-7,-,TRBV6-1,13,-,TGTGCCAGCAGTGATACAGGGAGCTACGAGCAGTACTTC,CASSDTGSYEQYF
TRBJ2-1,few,TRBV19,16,TRBD2,TGTGCCAGTAGCCCCGGCCGGGGGGGCCCCTACAATGAGCAGTTCTTC,CASSPGRGGPYNEQFF
TRBJ1-1,few,TRBV6-1,13,TRBD1,TGTGCCTCCAGGGGGGCGGGGAACACTGAAGCTTTCTTT,CASRGAGNTEAFF
TRBJ2-5,-,TRBV11-2,17,-,TGTGCCAGCAGCTCAGGACTCAGGGGAGGGATTCAAGAGACCCAGTACTTC,CASSSGLRGGIQETQYF
TRBJ1-2,-,TRBV6-5,13,-,TGTGCCAGCAGTTACGGGACTGAGGATGGCTACACCTTC,CASSYGTEDGYTF
TRBJ2-3,few,TRBV15,17,TRBD2,TGTGCCACCAGCAGAGATCGGACTAGCGGGGGGGCAGGTACGCAGTATTTT,CATSRDRTSGGAGTQYF
TRBJ1-4,few,TRBV4-1,16,-,TGCGCCAGCAGCCAGAGGACAGTCGCAACTAATGAAAAACTGTTTTTT,CASSQRTVATNEKLFF
TRBJ2-3,-,TRBV7-3,14,TRBD2,TGTGCCAGCAGCTCTAGCGGGGGCACAGATACGCAGTATTTT,CASSSSGGTDTQYF
TRBJ2-7,few,TRBV6-5,14,-,TGTGCCAGCAGCCCCTTCCGAGACACATACGAGCAGTACTTC,CASSPFRDTYEQYF
TRBJ2-5,-,TRBV29-1,14,TRBD2,TGCAGCGGAAAGAGGACTAGCGGGGGGCAACACCAGTACTTC,CSGKRTSGGQHQYF
TRBJ1-5,few,TRBV6-5,13,-,TGTGCCAGCAGCCCGGGATTGAATCAGCCCCAGCATTTT,CASSPGLNQPQHF
TRBJ1-1,few,TRBV2,11,-,TGTGCCAGCATGGGAGTCGTGGCAGCTTTCTTT,CASMGVVAAFF
TRBJ2-2,-,TRBV5-4,16,TRBD1,TGTGCCAGCAGCGTGCCGGGACAGGGCGACACCGGGGAGCTGTTTTTT,CASSVPGQGDTGELFF
TRBJ2-2,-,TRBV7-9,16,TRBD1,TGTGCCAGCAGCTTTCAGACAGGGTCGAACACCGGGGAGCTGTTTTTT,CASSFQTGSNTGELFF
TRBJ1-1,-,TRBV7-6,14,-,TGTGCCAGCAGCTTAGCCCGGGGGGCCACTGAAGCTTTCTTT,CASSLARGATEAFF
TRBJ1-6,few,TRBV6-5,15,TRBD1,TGTGCCAGCAGACCTGACAGGGCCTATAATTCACCCCTCCACTTT,CASRPDRAYNSPLHF